This T cell receptor beta chain was sequenced during a study of CD8+CD57+ T cells in acquired aplastic anemia. Background on the study: Mean DNA quantity obtained from sorted CD4+ and CD8+ cells was about 3.5 ug. Study conclusions and caveats: The same twenty-nine CD8+ CDR3 sequences occurred in patients and in controls.

The CDR3 has 16 residues. The V and J ends lost 2 bases and 1 base, in that order; junction bases with no gene match: 4. The germline gives CDR1 ENHRY, CDR2 SYGVKD. On this clonotype itself: Antigen: not known.

Investigators profiled TCR beta VDJ and CDR3 from genomic DNA template. TCRdb recomputed calls from the reads with MiXCR, one row per CDR3 protein. Of approximately 270,000 distinct CDR3 sequences listed, 55% to 60% are singletons. The V gene is TRBV10-3, the J gene TRBJ1-2, with TRBD1 identical over 10 bases. The TCR was taken from a human donor with severe aplastic anemia or a healthy control (not recorded which). The specimen sequenced was sorted CD4+, CD8+, or CD8+CD57+ T cells (not recorded which) from PBMCs. The CDR3 DNA sequence: TGTGCCATCAGTGAGGGGGGGACAGGGGTTAACTATGGCTACACCTTC. This translates into CAISEGGTGVNYGYTF.